This T cell receptor beta chain is from a study of T cell responses to AZD1222 COVID-19 vaccine. Study-wide results and caveats: In all cases, repertoires were sampled only after the peak T cell response. Along spike, vaccine-associated CD4 TCRs were found throughout, with dominance at 160-218 and 743-854.

The assay was immunoSEQ multiplex PCR, and TCRdb's table has in-frame clones only and misses some. The sample lists more than 110,000 clones, about 92% seen once, with roughly 3.6% in the top ten. The CDR3 has 17 amino acids. Germline CDR1 is LGHDT and CDR2 is YNNKEL (reference sequence). Trimming at V came to 4 bases and at J to 2 bases, leaving 10 bases not matched to a gene. Note on this clone: Its antigen is as yet unknown.

The V call is TRBV3-1 (or the pseudogene TRBV3-2), the J call TRBJ2-1, with TRBD2 identical over 8 bases. The source is an adult who received the AZD1222 COVID-19 vaccine. The sample here was peripheral blood, taken 28 days after the second AZD1222 dose. CDR3 nucleotides: TGTGCCAGCAGCCTGTGGACTAGCCGGATTACCTACAATGAGCAGTTCTTC. This gives the protein CASSLWTSRITYNEQFF.